These 25 T cell receptor beta chains were all obtained from the same sample, sequenced in a study of blood T cell repertoires in COVID-19. TCRdb keeps only in-frame clones here, not all; method: immunoSEQ multiplex PCR. Among about 290,000 clones listed, about nine tenths were seen once. Source material: PBMCs or T cells enriched from blood (not recorded which). All receptors derive from a middle-aged woman who had recovered from COVID-19.

V and J are TRBV5-5 and TRBJ1-1; tentative D call: TRBD1 (5 bases). The germline CDR1 and CDR2 sequences are SGHKS and YYEKEE (reference sequence). The CDR3 has 13 residues. The germline V and J ends were trimmed by 7 bases and 0 bases, with 10 bases remaining between them. The CDR3 loop is CASGRVVNTEAFF. CDR3 nucleotide sequence: TGTGCCAGCGGCAGGGTCGTGAACACTGAAGCTTTCTTT. The whole variable domain, remainder taken from reference TRBV5-5 and TRBJ1-1, is DAGVTQSPTHLIKTRGQQVTLRCSPISGHKSVSWYQQVLGQGPQFIFQYYEKEERGRGNFPDRFSARQFPNYSSELNVNALLLGDSALYLCASGRVVNTEAFFGQGTRLTVV.

This chain links TRBV30 with TRBJ2-5, with D maybe TRBD1 (6 bases). V lost 1 base and J lost 5, with 17 bases in between. Germline-derived CDR1 and CDR2 are GTSNPN and SVGIG (reference sequence). This CDR3 contains 15 residues. The chain's CDR3 is CAWSGRQAGGETQYF. The CDR3 coding sequence is TGTGCCTGGAGTGGCCGACAGGCCGGCGGGGAGACCCAGTACTTC.

The chain links TRBV5-5 to TRBJ1-1; the match to TRBD1 covers 8 bases. The CDR3 extends over 17 amino acids. CDR1 is SGHKS, CDR2 YYEKEE, per germline (reference sequence). J was trimmed by 4 bases and V by 3 bases; bases with no gene match: 14. The CDR3 is CASSSGETGARGTEAFF. CDR3 nucleotide sequence: TGTGCCAGCAGCTCAGGGGAGACAGGGGCGCGAGGCACTGAAGCTTTCTTT.

V gene TRBV11-2 combines with J gene TRBJ2-3; D is possibly TRBD1 (6 bases). CDR3 size: 15 residues. CDR1 and CDR2 from the germline V gene are SGHAT and FQNNGV. V was shortened by 4 bases and J by 5 bases, with 16 bases between the two germline ends. The DNA of the CDR3 is TGTGCCAGCAGCTCTCAGGGGCTCCCCAGAGATACGCAGTATTTT. Encoded protein: CASSSQGLPRDTQYF.

The chain is built from TRBV7-2 and TRBJ1-2; 7 nucleotides align to TRBD1. This CDR3 contains 14 residues. The germline V gene encodes CDR1 SGHTA and CDR2 FQGNSA. The V and J ends lost 5 bases and 2 bases, in that order; junction bases with no gene match: 5. CDR3 DNA: TGTGCCAGCAGCCAGACGACAGGGAACTATGGCTACACCTTC. Translated, it gives CASSQTTGNYGYTF.

J is TRBJ2-2 and V is TRBV5-1; TRBD1 is a possible D gene (7 bases). CDR1 is SGHRS, CDR2 YFSETQ, per germline. V dropped 4 bases and J dropped 5 bases, with 9 bases sitting between them. The CDR3 spans 13 residues. The CDR3 sequence is CASSAGQTGELFF. CDR3 nucleotides: TGCGCCAGCAGCGCGGGACAGACCGGGGAGCTGTTTTTT.

V gene TRBV18 combines with J gene TRBJ2-1; D gene uncertain. The germline CDR1 and CDR2 sequences are KGHSH and LQKENI. There are 14 residues in the CDR3. The V end was cut by 4 bases, the J end by 2 bases, with 9 bases between. In nucleotides, the CDR3 is TGTGCCAGCTCACGGCAAAGAACCTACAATGAGCAGTTCTTC. Translating gives CASSRQRTYNEQFF.

A note on this clone: Germline and junction disagree at one end, which may indicate a read error. V gene TRBV7-7 combines with J gene TRBJ2-2, with D possibly matching TRBD1 (6 bases). The CDR3 sequence is 14 residues long. Germline lookup yields CDR1 SSHAT and CDR2 FNYEAQ (reference sequence). The CDR3, as DNA: TGTGCTAGCAGCTTAGAGAGGGGGACCGGGGAGCTGTTTTTT. This sequence encodes CASSLERGTGELFF.

CDR3 nucleotides: TGTGCCAGCAGTCTGCAGGGGCCTTATAATTCACCCCTCCACTTT. This codes for CASSLQGPYNSPLHF. The gene calls are TRBV3-1 (or the pseudogene TRBV3-2) and TRBJ1-6, with D possibly being TRBD1 (6 bases). Germline V gene lookup returns CDR1 LGHDT and CDR2 YNNKEL (reference sequence). Trimming took 6 bases from V and 4 from J, leaving 13 bases between them. The CDR3 sequence is 15 residues long.

The CDR3 nucleotides read TGTGCCTGGAGTGCCGAAAGGGACAGGGGGCGTTGGGAGACCCAGTACTTC. Residues: CAWSAERDRGRWETQYF. The V call is TRBV30, the J call TRBJ2-5; TRBD1 matches 12 bases. This CDR3 is 17 amino acids long. Germline V gene lookup returns CDR1 GTSNPN and CDR2 SVGIG (reference sequence). V trimming: 1 base; J trimming: 5 bases; junction bases outside the gene matches: 11.

This clone has just one count. V usage is TRBV7-9 and J usage is TRBJ2-5; maybe TRBD1 (6 bases). The CDR3 loop spans 15 amino acids. The germline V gene encodes CDR1 SEHNR and CDR2 FQNEAQ (reference sequence). Trimming removed 0 bases at V and 8 bases at J, with 16 bases between. CDR3 DNA sequence: TGTGCCAGCAGCTTAGCGCAGGGCAGGGGAGTCACCCAGTACTTC. Encoded protein: CASSLAQGRGVTQYF.

The chain couples TRBV6-5 to TRBJ2-1, with TRBD1 matching 7 bases. V shed 7 bases, J shed 2 bases, and the junction held 2 bases outside the gene matches. The germline V gene has CDR1 MNHEY and CDR2 SVGAGI. CDR3 length: 13 residues. CDR3 amino acids: CASNRGTYNEQFF. In DNA form, the CDR3 reads TGTGCCAGCAACAGGGGAACCTACAATGAGCAGTTCTTC.

The rearrangement links TRBV19 to TRBJ1-2; TRBD1 matches 9 bases. Germline loops: CDR1 LNHDA, CDR2 SQIVND (reference sequence). V dropped 3 bases and J dropped 7; count of bases not matched to a gene: 9. The CDR3 contains 15 residues. The CDR3 region has the DNA TGTGCCAGTAGTATTACGGGACAGGGATTGGCTGGCTACACCTTC. Translated: CASSITGQGLAGYTF.

The chain combines TRBV9 with TRBJ1-6, with a tentative D call TRBD1 (5 bases). V gave up 0 bases and J gave up 9 bases, with 13 bases separating them. Germline-derived CDR1 and CDR2 are SGDLS and YYNGEE. The length of the CDR3 is 15 residues. The CDR3 DNA sequence: TGTGCCAGCAGCGTAGTTGACGGCCAGGGTTCACCCCTCCACTTT. It yields the protein CASSVVDGQGSPLHF.

The V and J genes are TRBV27 and TRBJ2-1; TRBD1 matches 9 bases. From germline, CDR1 is MNHEY and CDR2 SMNVEV (reference sequence). There are 13 residues in the CDR3. J lost 12 bases, V lost 3 bases, and 6 bases had no gene match. DNA for the CDR3: TGTGCCAGCAGTTTTGGGACAGGGCATTGGCAGTTCTTC. It translates to CASSFGTGHWQFF.

This rearrangement joins TRBV25-1 to TRBJ1-2, with D unclear. V gave up 6 bases and J gave up 5 bases, with 10 bases separating them. The germline CDR1 and CDR2 sequences are MGHDK and SYGVNS. The CDR3 sequence is 12 residues long. CDR3 coding DNA: TGTGCCAGCAGCCGGGAAGGGTATGGCTACACCTTC. This encodes CASSREGYGYTF.

The chain links TRBV5-4 to TRBJ1-3; D may be TRBD1 (5 bases). Germline V gene sequence: CDR1 SGHNT, CDR2 YYREEE (reference sequence). The V end was cut by 0 bases, the J end by 2 bases, with 12 bases between. The CDR3 length is 16 residues. The CDR3 region is CASSLGQGPPGNTIYF. The CDR3 DNA is TGTGCCAGCAGCTTGGGGCAGGGTCCCCCTGGAAACACCATATATTTT.

The chain carries TRBV7-9 and TRBJ2-3, with TRBD2 identical over 13 bases. CDR1 and CDR2 (germline): SEHNR, FQNEAQ (reference sequence). This CDR3 contains 15 residues. V shed 5 bases, J shed 4 bases, and the junction held 3 bases outside the gene matches. The DNA of the CDR3 is TGTGCCAGCAGCCTCGGACTAGCGGGGGCAGATACGCAGTATTTT. Amino acid sequence: CASSLGLAGADTQYF.

This clone has just one count. The chain carries TRBV7-3 and TRBJ2-6; the match to TRBD1 covers 9 bases. Trimming at V came to 5 bases and at J to 2 bases, leaving 10 bases not matched to a gene. This CDR3 comprises 18 residues. The V gene's germline CDR1 is SGHTA and CDR2 FQGTGA. The DNA of the CDR3 is TGTGCCAGCAGCCGTATGTTACAGGGGGCGCCTGGGGCCAACGTCCTGACTTTC. This sequence encodes CASSRMLQGAPGANVLTF.

This rearrangement joins TRBV2 to TRBJ1-2; the D is unclear. The CDR3 has 13 amino acids. Germline CDR1 reads SNHLY; CDR2 reads FYNNEI. V was trimmed by 2 bases and J by 1 base, leaving 5 bases between them. The CDR3: CASSEKLNYGYTF. CDR3 nucleotide sequence: TGTGCCAGCAGTGAAAAACTTAACTATGGCTACACCTTC.

This sequence joins TRBV6-6 and TRBJ2-6, with TRBD1 matching over 7 bases. The CDR3 contains 18 residues. V lost 5 bases to trimming and J lost 0 bases; unmatched junction nucleotides: 10. Germline lookup yields CDR1 MNHNY and CDR2 SVGAGI (reference sequence). The chain's CDR3 is CASSPGTVVLSGANVLTF. The CDR3 bases are TGTGCCAGCAGTCCCGGGACAGTCGTTCTCTCTGGGGCCAACGTCCTGACTTTC.

This clone was recorded once. The chain is built from TRBV10-3 and TRBJ2-1, with 7 nucleotides matching TRBD2. CDR3 length: 16 residues. Germline V lookup: CDR1 ENHRY, CDR2 SYGVKD. The V segment lost 4 bases and the J segment 0 bases; nucleotides outside the gene matches: 6. CDR3 coding DNA: TGTGCCATCAGTGGGCTGGGGGGGAGCTCCTACAATGAGCAGTTCTTC. This encodes CAISGLGGSSYNEQFF.

The chain employs TRBV5-1 and TRBJ2-1; a weak D match, TRBD2 (6 bases). Between the trimmed V and J ends, which lost 5 bases and 8 bases, there was a span of 17 bases. In germline, CDR1 is SGHRS, CDR2 YFSETQ. The CDR3 has 14 amino acids. CDR3 DNA sequence: TGCGCCAGCAGACCCCTAGACGGGGGTTATGAGCAGTTCTTC. Translation: CASRPLDGGYEQFF.

The V call is TRBV2, the J call TRBJ1-2, with D possibly matching TRBD1 (6 bases). CDR1 is SNHLY, CDR2 FYNNEI, per germline. Trimming pared 5 bases from V and 4 bases from J, leaving 14 bases between. This CDR3 has 14 amino acids. The chain's CDR3 is CASSTSTGLYGYTF. The CDR3 coding sequence is TGTGCCAGCAGTACATCGACAGGTCTCTATGGCTACACCTTC.

This sequence joins TRBV6-6 and TRBJ1-6, with no clear D. CDR3 size: 13 residues. Trimming stripped 8 bases from V and 5 bases from J, with 10 bases between. Per the germline V gene, CDR1 is MNHNY and CDR2 is SVGAGI (reference sequence). The CDR3 region has the DNA TGTGCCAGCCAGAGGGTAAATAATTCACCCCTCCACTTT. This translates into CASQRVNNSPLHF.